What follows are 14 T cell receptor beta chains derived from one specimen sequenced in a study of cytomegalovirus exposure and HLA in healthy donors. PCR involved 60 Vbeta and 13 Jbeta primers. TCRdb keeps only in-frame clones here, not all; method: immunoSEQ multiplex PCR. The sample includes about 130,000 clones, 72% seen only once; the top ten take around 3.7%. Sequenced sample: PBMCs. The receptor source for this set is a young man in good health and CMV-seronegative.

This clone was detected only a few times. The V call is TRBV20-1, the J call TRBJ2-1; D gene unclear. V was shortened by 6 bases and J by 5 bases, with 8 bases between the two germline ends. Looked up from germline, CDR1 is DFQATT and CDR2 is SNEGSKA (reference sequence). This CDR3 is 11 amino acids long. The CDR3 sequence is CSASPHNEQFF. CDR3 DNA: TGCAGTGCGAGCCCTCACAATGAGCAGTTCTTC.

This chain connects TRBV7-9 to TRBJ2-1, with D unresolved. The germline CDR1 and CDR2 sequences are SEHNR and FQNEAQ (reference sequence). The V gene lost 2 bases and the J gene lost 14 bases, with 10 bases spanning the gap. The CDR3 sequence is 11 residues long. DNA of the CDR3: TGTGCCAGCAGCTTAAGTCAGTTAAAGTTCTTC. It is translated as CASSLSQLKFF.

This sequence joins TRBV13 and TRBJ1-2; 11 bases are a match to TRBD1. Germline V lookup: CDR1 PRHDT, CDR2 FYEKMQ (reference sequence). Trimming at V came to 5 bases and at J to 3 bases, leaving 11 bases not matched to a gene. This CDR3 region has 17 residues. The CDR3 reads CASSPPRGDRGDYGYTF. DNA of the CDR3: TGTGCCAGCAGCCCACCCCGGGGGGACAGGGGGGACTATGGCTACACCTTC.

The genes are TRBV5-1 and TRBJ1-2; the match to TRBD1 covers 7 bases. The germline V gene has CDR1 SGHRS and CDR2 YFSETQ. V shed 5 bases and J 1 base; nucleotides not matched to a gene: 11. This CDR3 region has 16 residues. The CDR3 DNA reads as TGCGCCAGCAGAAAAACACAGGGGTACGATAACTATGGCTACACCTTC. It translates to CASRKTQGYDNYGYTF.

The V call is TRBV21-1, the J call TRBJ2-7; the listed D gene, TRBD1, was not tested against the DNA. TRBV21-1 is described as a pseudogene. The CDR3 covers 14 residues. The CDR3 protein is CASSIQGLSYEQYF. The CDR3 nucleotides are TGTGCCAGCAGCATACAGGGGTTATCCTACGAGCAGTACTTC.

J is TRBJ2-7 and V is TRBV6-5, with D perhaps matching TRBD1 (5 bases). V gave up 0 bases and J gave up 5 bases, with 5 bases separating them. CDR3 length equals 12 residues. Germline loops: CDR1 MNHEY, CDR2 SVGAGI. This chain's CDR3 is CASSYSGDEQYF. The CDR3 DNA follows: TGTGCCAGCAGTTACTCAGGGGACGAGCAGTACTTC.

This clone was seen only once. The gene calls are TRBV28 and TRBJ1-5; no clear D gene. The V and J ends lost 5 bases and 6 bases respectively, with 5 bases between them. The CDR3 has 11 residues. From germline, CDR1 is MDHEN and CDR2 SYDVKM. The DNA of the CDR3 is TGTGCCAGCAGTCAAATTCAGCCCCAGCATTTT. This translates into CASSQIQPQHF.

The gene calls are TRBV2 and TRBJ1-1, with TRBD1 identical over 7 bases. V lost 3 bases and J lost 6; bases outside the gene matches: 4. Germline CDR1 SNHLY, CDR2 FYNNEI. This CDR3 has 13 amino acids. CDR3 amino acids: CASSEQGEAEAFF. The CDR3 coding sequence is TGTGCCAGCAGTGAGCAGGGGGAGGCTGAAGCTTTCTTT. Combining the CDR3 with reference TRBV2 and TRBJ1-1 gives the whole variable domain EPEVTQTPSHQVTQMGQEVILRCVPISNHLYFYWYRQILGQKVEFLVSFYNNEISEKSEIFDDQFSVERPDGSNFTLKIRSTKLEDSAMYFCASSEQGEAEAFFGQGTRLTVV.

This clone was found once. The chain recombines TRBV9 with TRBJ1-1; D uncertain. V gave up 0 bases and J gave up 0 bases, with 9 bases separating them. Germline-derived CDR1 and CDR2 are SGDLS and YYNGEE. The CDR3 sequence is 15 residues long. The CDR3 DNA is TGTGCCAGCAGCGTAGCTTCCGGGTTGAACACTGAAGCTTTCTTT. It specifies CASSVASGLNTEAFF.

The CDR3 spells CASSLSGAGANVLTF. The CDR3 DNA follows: TGCGCCAGCAGCTTGTCAGGGGCTGGGGCCAACGTCCTGACTTTC. The gene calls are TRBV5-1 and TRBJ2-6; D might be TRBD1 (6 bases). Germline-derived CDR1 and CDR2 are SGHRS and YFSETQ. V was pared by 1 base and J by 2 bases, with 7 bases between. This CDR3 has 15 amino acids.

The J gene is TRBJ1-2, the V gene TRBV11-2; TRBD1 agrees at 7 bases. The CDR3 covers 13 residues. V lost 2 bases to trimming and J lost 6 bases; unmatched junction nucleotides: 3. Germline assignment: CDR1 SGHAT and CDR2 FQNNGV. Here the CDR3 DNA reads TGTGCCAGCAGCTTACAAACAGGGGATGGCTACACCTTC. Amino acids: CASSLQTGDGYTF.

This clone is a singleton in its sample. For the CDR3, the DNA is TGTGCCAGCAGCTTGCCCGACATTCGGGGGGATACGCAGTATTTT. This gives the protein CASSLPDIRGDTQYF. V and J are TRBV7-9 and TRBJ2-3, with TRBD2 as a possible D gene (6 bases). The V gene's germline CDR1 is SEHNR and CDR2 FQNEAQ (reference sequence). Trimming shortened V by 3 bases and J by 6 bases, and 16 bases separated the two germline ends. The CDR3 covers 15 residues.

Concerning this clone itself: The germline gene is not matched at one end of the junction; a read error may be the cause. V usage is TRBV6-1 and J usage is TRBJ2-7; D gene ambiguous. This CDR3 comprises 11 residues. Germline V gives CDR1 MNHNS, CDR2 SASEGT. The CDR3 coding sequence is TGTGCCAGCAGTGAAAACCGCAGGTGGGACTTC. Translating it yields CASSENRRWDF.

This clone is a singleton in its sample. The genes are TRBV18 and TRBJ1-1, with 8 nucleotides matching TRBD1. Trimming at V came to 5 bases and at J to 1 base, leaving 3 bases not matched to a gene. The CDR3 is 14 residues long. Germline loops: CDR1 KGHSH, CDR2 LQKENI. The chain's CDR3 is CASSTGTGNTEAFF. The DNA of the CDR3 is TGTGCCAGCTCAACAGGGACAGGGAACACTGAAGCTTTCTTT.